This note documents a single T cell receptor beta chain sequence. Antigen: not known. The germline V gene encodes CDR1 SGHDN and CDR2 FVKESK. Trimming shortened V by 5 bases and J by 1 base, and 11 bases separated the two germline ends. The CDR3 covers 14 residues. Profiled with immunoSEQ multiplex PCR; TCRdb holds only in-frame clones, not every one. The sample consists of some 120,000 clones, 70% to 90% of them appearing once. This sample is part of a study of radiation and T cells in renal cell carcinoma. Turning to the study itself: Nephrectomy followed 15 Gy stereotactic body radiation by 4 weeks.

Time point noted: blood 2 weeks post-SBRT. Treatment reported: 15 Gy SBRT to primary tumor, nephrectomy 4 weeks later. This renal cell carcinoma was of the clear cell type. Regarding the study as a whole: In blood, top tumor clones expanded by 2 weeks, shrinking by 4. No pretreatment tumor biopsies were available for baseline clonotypes.

Sequences were derived from blood, sampled from a patient whose treatment included radiotherapy and nephrectomy. This sequence originates from a woman aged 70-85 years with renal cell carcinoma. The chain is built from TRBV14 and TRBJ1-1; D might be TRBD1 (6 bases). CDR3 sequence: CASSWGQPNTEAFF. In DNA form, the CDR3 reads TGTGCCAGCAGCTGGGGACAACCGAACACTGAAGCTTTCTTT.